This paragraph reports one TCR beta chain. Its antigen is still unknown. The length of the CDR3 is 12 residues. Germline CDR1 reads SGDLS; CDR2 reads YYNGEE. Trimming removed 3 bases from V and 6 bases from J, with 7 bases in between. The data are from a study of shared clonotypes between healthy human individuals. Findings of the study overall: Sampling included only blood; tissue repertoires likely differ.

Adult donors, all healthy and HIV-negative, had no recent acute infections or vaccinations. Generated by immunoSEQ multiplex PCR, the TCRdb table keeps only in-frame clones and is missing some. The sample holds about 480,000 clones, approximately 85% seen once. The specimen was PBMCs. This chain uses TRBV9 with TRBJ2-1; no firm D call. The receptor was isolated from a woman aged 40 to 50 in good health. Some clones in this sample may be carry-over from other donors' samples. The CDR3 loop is CASSERFNEQFF. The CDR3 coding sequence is TGTGCCAGCAGCGAAAGGTTCAATGAGCAGTTCTTC.